The source of this T cell receptor beta chain is a study of cytomegalovirus exposure and HLA in healthy donors. Germline V lookup: CDR1 SQVTM, CDR2 ANQGSEA. The V gene end was trimmed by 7 bases and the J gene end by 8 bases; junction bases not matched to a gene: 14. The CDR3 consists of 14 residues. Notes on this clone: Its antigen is unknown.

PCR amplification relied on 60 Vbeta primers (plus 13 Jbeta primers). Assay: immunoSEQ multiplex PCR; the TCRdb copy retains only in-frame clones and omits some. The sample has some 150,000 clones, roughly 76% seen once. Whole-study results and caveats: Rare TCR sequences dominated, though some public TCRs recurred in many donors. Researchers counted around 160 TCR beta chains as cytomegalovirus-associated.

The sequence derives from a female donor in good health and CMV-seronegative. The sequenced sample was PBMCs. The chain couples TRBV29-1 to TRBJ2-1; TRBD2 aligns across 7 bases. CDR3 nucleotides: TGCAGCGCCGTGGGCGCGGGGGTAGGGGATGAGCAGTTCTTC. Its translation is CSAVGAGVGDEQFF.